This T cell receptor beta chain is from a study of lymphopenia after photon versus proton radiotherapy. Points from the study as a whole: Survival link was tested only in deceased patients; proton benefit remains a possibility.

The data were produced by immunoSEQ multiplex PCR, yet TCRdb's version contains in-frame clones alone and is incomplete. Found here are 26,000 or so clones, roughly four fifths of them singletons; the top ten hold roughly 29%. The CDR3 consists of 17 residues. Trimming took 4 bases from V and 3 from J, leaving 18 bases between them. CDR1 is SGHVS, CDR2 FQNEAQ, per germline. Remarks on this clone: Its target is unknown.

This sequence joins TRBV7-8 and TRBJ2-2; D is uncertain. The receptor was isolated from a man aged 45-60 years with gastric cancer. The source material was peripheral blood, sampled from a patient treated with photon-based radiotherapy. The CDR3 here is CASSSDPSPPHTGELFF. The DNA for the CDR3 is TGTGCCAGCAGCTCAGACCCCTCGCCGCCTCACACCGGGGAGCTGTTTTTT.